Listed here is a single TCR beta chain. This sample also contains other DNA sequences that code for the same CDR3. Germline lookup yields CDR1 LGHDT and CDR2 YNNKEL (reference sequence). V gave up 1 base and J gave up 3 bases; unmatched junction bases: 2. The CDR3 runs 14 residues. In the authors' workflow: It was from reference gene primer amplification that nucleated cell counts were estimated. Sequenced by immunoSEQ multiplex PCR; TCRdb stores in-frame clones only, minus some. V, J and clone size were drawn from that table, and D and trimming were deduced from the DNA. The sample lists some 89,000 clones, about nine tenths occurring once. This entry is derived from a study of blood T cell repertoires in COVID-19. In the study overall: COVID-19 samples collected from the United States, Italy and Spain covered acute and convalescent phases. Sample material is recorded as cDNA or gDNA derived from T cells, B-cell-depleted T cells, or PBMCs.

The sequence derives from a man between 60 and 75 years old with acute or convalescent COVID-19. Sequenced input: peripheral blood. The rearrangement joins TRBV3-1 (or the pseudogene TRBV3-2) to TRBJ2-5; TRBD2 agrees at 7 bases. CDR3 coding DNA: TGTGCCAGCAGCCAAGGACTAGCCGAAGAGACCCAGTACTTC. This gives the protein CASSQGLAEETQYF.